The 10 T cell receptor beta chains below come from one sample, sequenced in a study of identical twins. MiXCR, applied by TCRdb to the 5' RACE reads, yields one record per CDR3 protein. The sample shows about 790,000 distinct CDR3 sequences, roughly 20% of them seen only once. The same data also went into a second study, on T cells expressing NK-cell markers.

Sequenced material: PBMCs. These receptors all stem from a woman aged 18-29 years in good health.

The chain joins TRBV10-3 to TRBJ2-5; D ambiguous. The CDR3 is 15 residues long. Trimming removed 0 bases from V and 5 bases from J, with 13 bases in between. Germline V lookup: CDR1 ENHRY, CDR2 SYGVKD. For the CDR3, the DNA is TGTGCCATCAGTGAGTCGACCCCCGGAGTGGAGACCCAGTACTTC. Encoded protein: CAISESTPGVETQYF.

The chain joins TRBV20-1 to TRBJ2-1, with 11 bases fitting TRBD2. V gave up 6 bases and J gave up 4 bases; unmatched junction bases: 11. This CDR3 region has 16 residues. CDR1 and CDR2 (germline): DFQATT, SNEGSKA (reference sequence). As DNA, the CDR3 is TGCAGTGCAGAACGGACTAGCGGGCCAAGTTACAATGAGCAGTTCTTC. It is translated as CSAERTSGPSYNEQFF.

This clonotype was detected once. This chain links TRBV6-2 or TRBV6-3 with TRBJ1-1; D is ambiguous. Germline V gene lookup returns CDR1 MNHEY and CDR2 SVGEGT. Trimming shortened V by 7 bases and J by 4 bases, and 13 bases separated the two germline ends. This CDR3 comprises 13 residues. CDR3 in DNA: TGTGCCAGCAAGGACGGTTGGACCACTGAAGCTTTCTTT. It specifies CASKDGWTTEAFF.

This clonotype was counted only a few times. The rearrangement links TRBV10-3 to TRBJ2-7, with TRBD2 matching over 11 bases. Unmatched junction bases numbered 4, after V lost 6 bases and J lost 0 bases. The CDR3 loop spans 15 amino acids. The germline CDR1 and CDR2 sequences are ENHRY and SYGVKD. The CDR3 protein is CAIRPLAGGSYEQYF. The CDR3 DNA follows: TGTGCCATCAGACCCCTAGCGGGAGGCTCCTACGAGCAGTACTTC.

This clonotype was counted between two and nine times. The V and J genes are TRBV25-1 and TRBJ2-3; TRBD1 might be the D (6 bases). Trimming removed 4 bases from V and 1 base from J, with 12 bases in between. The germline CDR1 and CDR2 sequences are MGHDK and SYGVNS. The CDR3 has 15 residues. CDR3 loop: CASSARGWGTDTQYF. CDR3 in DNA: TGTGCCAGCAGTGCCAGGGGATGGGGCACAGATACGCAGTATTTT. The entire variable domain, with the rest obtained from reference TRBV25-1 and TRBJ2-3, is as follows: EADIYQTPRYLVIGTGKKITLECSQTMGHDKMYWYQQDPGMELHLIHYSYGVNSTEKGDLSSESTVSRIRTEHFPLTLESARPSHTSQYLCASSARGWGTDTQYFGPGTRLTVL.

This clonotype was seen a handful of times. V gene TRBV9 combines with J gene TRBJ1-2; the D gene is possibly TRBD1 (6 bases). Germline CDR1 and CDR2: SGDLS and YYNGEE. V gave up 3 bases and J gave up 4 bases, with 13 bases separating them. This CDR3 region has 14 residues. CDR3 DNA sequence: TGTGCCAGCAGCGGAGAACAGGGTTCCTATGGCTACACCTTC. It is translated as CASSGEQGSYGYTF.

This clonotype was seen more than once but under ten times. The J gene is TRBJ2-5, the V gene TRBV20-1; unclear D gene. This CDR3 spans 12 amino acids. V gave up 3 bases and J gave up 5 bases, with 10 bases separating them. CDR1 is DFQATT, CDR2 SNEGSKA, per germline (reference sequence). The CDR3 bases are TGCAGTGCTAGGGCCCCTGGGGAGACCCAGTACTTC. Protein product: CSARAPGETQYF.

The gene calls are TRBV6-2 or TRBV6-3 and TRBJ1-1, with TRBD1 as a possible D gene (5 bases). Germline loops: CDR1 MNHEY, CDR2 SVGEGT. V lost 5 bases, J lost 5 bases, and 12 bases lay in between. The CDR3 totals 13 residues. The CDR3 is CASSDPGGTEAFF. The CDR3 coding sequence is TGTGCCAGCAGTGACCCCGGGGGGACTGAAGCTTTCTTT.

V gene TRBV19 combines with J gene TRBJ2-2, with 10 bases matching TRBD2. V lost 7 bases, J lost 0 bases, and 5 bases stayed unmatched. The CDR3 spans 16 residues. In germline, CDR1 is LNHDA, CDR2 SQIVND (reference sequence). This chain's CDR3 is CASKLAGETNTGELFF. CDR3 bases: TGTGCCAGTAAGCTAGCGGGGGAGACGAACACCGGGGAGCTGTTTTTT.

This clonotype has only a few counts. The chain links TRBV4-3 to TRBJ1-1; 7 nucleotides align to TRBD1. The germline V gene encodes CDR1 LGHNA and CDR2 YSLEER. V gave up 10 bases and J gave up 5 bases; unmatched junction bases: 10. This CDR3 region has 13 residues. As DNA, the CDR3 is TGCGCCACCGTCGACAGGGTCGGTACTGAAGCTTTCTTT. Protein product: CATVDRVGTEAFF.